The present T cell receptor (beta chain) was sequenced within a study of shared clonotypes between healthy human individuals (dated by TCRdb to between 2020 and 2021). About the study as a whole: The cohort included a few men and a couple of women between 18 and 49 years of age. To increase sequencing depth and limit assay-specific biases, TCR repertoire library preparation and sequencing were carried out by different laboratories using diverse techniques. Per donor, three plates each were used for CD4 naive and CD4 memory, two for CD8 naive, and one for CD8 memory. Leukapheresis yielded between about 0.9 and 10 billion PBMCs per donor. The study deeply sequenced blood TCR repertoires of five healthy adults to estimate repertoire size and the extent of clonotype sharing between individuals. What the research found in general, with its limitations: Incomplete sequencing was indicated by rarefaction of sorted-subset datasets, despite the large sequencing depth. Sampling was limited to blood, and TCR repertoires in tissue likely differ from TCR repertoires in blood. Based on pairwise subsampling, the degree of clonotype sharing among donors was expected to be affected by sequencing depth. Sharing across a few donors was observed for around 5% of naive CD4, 3% to 4% of naive CD8, roughly 2.4% of memory CD4, and about 0.39% of memory CD8 clonotypes. Compared with non-shared clonotypes, the clonotypes found in all four sorted-subset donors had higher generation probabilities. The small number of donors limited the genetic and exposure-history diversity represented. Larger estimated clonotype richness was generally found for naive subsets than for memory subsets.

Healthy HIV-negative adults with no recently reported acute infections or vaccinations were included as donors. Only Caucasian adults living in Nashville, Tennessee, USA were represented among the donors. CD4+ T cells were enriched through magnetic negative selection, after which naive cells were positively selected on CD45RA and the remaining negative fraction served as the memory subset. Blood was obtained by leukapheresis, after which PBMCs were separated by Ficoll-Histopaque density gradient centrifugation and cryopreserved in liquid nitrogen vapor phase. Analytical flow cytometry was used to check the purity and quantity of every magnetically sorted T cell population. Each sorted fraction had its genomic DNA isolated and then quantified by UV absorbance on a Nanodrop 2000c. Using the deep immunoSEQ assay, TCR CDR3 regions were amplified from genomic DNA by multiplex PCR. Extracted genomic DNA from each cell subset was spread evenly across all wells of several immunoSEQ 96-well plates, with each plate serving as a replicate. For sorted subsets, each replicate PCR was loaded with 150 to 250 ng genomic DNA, equivalent to roughly 30,000 T cell genomes. Purified libraries were quantified with a Qubit 3.0 fluorometer, sized on a Bioanalyzer 2100, and re-quantified with the KAPA Library Quantification kit. Each immunoSEQ 96-well plate was sequenced on its own single-read 150-cycle Illumina NextSeq 550 flow cell. In the paper's pipeline: Because only junctional sequences without quality scores were contained in the immunoSEQ output, filtering matching that applied to full-length reads could not be performed. To assign V/J genes and CDR3, sequences were annotated against IMGT germline references using PyIR, a Python wrapper for IgBLAST v1.9. Reads with weak V/J assignments (E-value above 1e-6), missing CDR3, stop codons, out-of-frame junctions, or ambiguous translated residues were removed. V3J clonotypes were defined by identical inferred V gene, J gene, and CDR3 amino acid sequence. The percentage overlap between two repertoires was calculated by dividing the number of shared unique clonotypes by the size of the smaller repertoire. Richness of each repertoire was evaluated using RTK rarefaction, the Chao1 estimator, and Recon v2.1 estimates of unobserved clonotypes. Generation probabilities were computed with OLGA for all TCRbeta clonotypes obtained by the gDNA method from a few donors. The table was pulled from immuneACCESS by TCRdb, which kept in-frame rearrangements only. Such tables lose some clones; where checked, under half of the loss comes from unresolved V genes, and the rest has no known cause. The V and J calls and clone size were taken over from that table, and D and trimming were inferred from the DNA. The sample contains over a million clones, roughly 80% of them found a single time. The ten largest account for about 1.4% of the sample.

The germline V end is reduced by 1 base and the J end by 8 bases; junction bases left unmatched: 8. The germline V gene sets CDR1 to SGHTA and CDR2 to FQGNSA. The cysteine opens and the phenylalanine closes a CDR3 of 16 amino acids. The retained sequence is limited to the CDR3, 48 bases, with the frame set at the first base. Comment on this clone: Its antigen remains unidentified. Per-base qualities were not stored, and no clone one base away is much larger.

Sequenced sample: memory CD4+ T cells sorted from blood. Explained via the paper, the cell subset or site label denotes: CD45RA-negative fraction. This clonotype originated in a man aged 18 to 30 in good health. This chain is built from TRBV7-2 and TRBJ1-2, with TRBD1 identical over 12 junction bases. The CDR3 is CASSLDDRDRGRGYTF. The bases read TGTGCCAGCAGCTTAGACGACCGGGACAGGGGGCGAGGCTACACCTTC.